The 29 T cell receptor beta chains given below trace back to one sample, sequenced in a study of control samples from healthy donors and cancer patients. TCRdb's copy holds only in-frame clones and misses some; the assay was immunoSEQ multiplex PCR. The sample lists about 270,000 clones; more than 65% were seen once. The source material was PBMCs. These receptors originate from a woman aged 60 to 75 with lung cancer.

J is TRBJ2-1 and V is TRBV28; possibly TRBD2 for D (5 bases). The V gene lost 8 bases and the J gene lost 0 bases, with 5 bases spanning the gap. In germline, CDR1 is MDHEN, CDR2 SYDVKM. The CDR3 has 12 amino acids. CDR3 protein: CASGSSYNEQFF. CDR3 nucleotides: TGTGCCAGCGGGAGCTCCTACAATGAGCAGTTCTTC.

The chain combines TRBV2 with TRBJ2-1, with D unresolved. Germline CDR1 and CDR2: SNHLY and FYNNEI. V dropped 4 bases and J dropped 5 bases, with 12 bases sitting between them. The CDR3 totals 14 residues. DNA of the CDR3: TGTGCCAGCAGTGGGCAGTATCCCCACAATGAGCAGTTCTTC. Amino acids: CASSGQYPHNEQFF.

This clone has a single count. This rearrangement joins TRBV4-1 to TRBJ1-6; 8 nucleotides agree with TRBD1. The CDR3 covers 15 residues. The trim removed 5 bases at V and 9 bases at J, leaving 9 bases unmatched. Per the germline V gene, CDR1 is MGHRA and CDR2 is YSYEKL. The CDR3 here is CASSAGQGNPSPLHF. DNA for the CDR3: TGCGCCAGCAGCGCAGGACAGGGTAATCCTTCACCCCTCCACTTT.

This chain connects TRBV6-1 to TRBJ1-4; TRBD1 is a possible D gene (6 bases). Germline CDR1 MNHNS, CDR2 SASEGT. The CDR3 is 14 residues long. Trimming shortened V by 8 bases and J by 7 bases, and 17 bases separated the two germline ends. The CDR3 loop is CASRDTRWSEKLFF. DNA of the CDR3: TGTGCCAGCCGGGACACTCGATGGAGTGAAAAACTGTTTTTT.

This chain uses TRBV7-6 with TRBJ2-7, with D maybe TRBD2 (5 bases). The V end was cut by 5 bases, the J end by 4 bases, with 18 bases between. Germline V CDR1 and CDR2: SGHVS, FNYEAQ. The CDR3 sequence is 15 residues long. The CDR3 sequence is CASSASQAVGYEQYF. DNA for the CDR3: TGTGCCAGCAGCGCCTCCCAAGCGGTCGGTTACGAGCAGTACTTC.

In its sample, this clone was seen once. This chain links TRBV6-1 with TRBJ1-1, with D perhaps TRBD1 (5 bases). The CDR3 has 13 residues. The V gene lost 2 bases and the J gene lost 7 bases, with 11 bases spanning the gap. CDR1 and CDR2 (germline): MNHNS, SASEGT. The CDR3 coding sequence is TGTGCCAGCAGTGAAACACAGGACCTTGAAGCTTTCTTT. It specifies CASSETQDLEAFF.

The rearrangement uses TRBV3-1 (or the pseudogene TRBV3-2) and TRBJ2-7; 16 bases map to TRBD2. CDR3 length: 17 amino acids. The V gene end was trimmed by 3 bases and the J gene end by 6 bases; junction bases not matched to a gene: 8. In germline, CDR1 is LGHDT, CDR2 YNNKEL (reference sequence). CDR3 loop: CASSHLGLAGGRAEQYF. The CDR3 nucleotides are TGTGCCAGCAGCCACTTGGGACTAGCGGGAGGGCGGGCCGAGCAGTACTTC.

This clone was observed a few times. V gene TRBV5-1 combines with J gene TRBJ1-5; the match to TRBD1 covers 7 bases. This CDR3 is 14 amino acids long. V was pared by 3 bases and J by 4 bases, with 4 bases of the junction left unmatched. Per germline, CDR1 SGHRS and CDR2 YFSETQ. The CDR3 is CASSWDSHNQPQHF. CDR3 coding DNA: TGCGCCAGCAGCTGGGACAGCCATAATCAGCCCCAGCATTTT. The full variable domain, with the rest looked up from reference TRBV5-1 and TRBJ1-5, is KAGVTQTPRYLIKTRGQQVTLSCSPISGHRSVSWYQQTPGQGLQFLFEYFSETQRNKGNFPGRFSGRQFSNSRSEMNVSTLELGDSALYLCASSWDSHNQPQHFGDGTRLSIL.

The chain combines TRBV9 with TRBJ2-4; D ambiguous. Germline V gene data show CDR1 as SGDLS and CDR2 as YYNGEE. V was pared by 0 bases and J by 0 bases, with 13 bases between. CDR3 length: 17 amino acids. CDR3 sequence (DNA): TGTGCCAGCAGCGTAGGGGTGGATGGCCTAGCCAAAAACATTCAGTACTTC. Protein product: CASSVGVDGLAKNIQYF.

The chain joins TRBV7-2 to TRBJ2-5, with D hard to call. The V gene lost 5 bases and the J gene lost 0 bases, with 13 bases spanning the gap. Germline V lookup: CDR1 SGHTA, CDR2 FQGNSA. The CDR3 covers 15 residues. CDR3 nucleotides: TGTGCCAGCAGCCCTCGCATAGGGTACCAAGAGACCCAGTACTTC. Protein sequence: CASSPRIGYQETQYF.

V gene TRBV5-1 combines with J gene TRBJ2-7; D is ambiguous. This CDR3 contains 15 residues. V lost 4 bases and J lost 2, with 16 bases in between. Per the germline V gene, CDR1 is SGHRS and CDR2 is YFSETQ. CDR3 sequence: CASSPGRNSPYEQYF. The CDR3 DNA follows: TGCGCCAGCAGCCCCGGGCGGAACAGTCCCTACGAGCAGTACTTC.

The gene calls are TRBV9 and TRBJ2-2, with D tentatively TRBD1 (6 bases). CDR1 and CDR2 (germline): SGDLS, YYNGEE. This CDR3 is built from 15 residues. Trimming took 4 bases from V and 1 from J, leaving 11 bases between them. CDR3 coding DNA: TGTGCCAGCAGCTTCCGGGACATGAACACCGGGGAGCTGTTTTTT. Encoded protein: CASSFRDMNTGELFF.

CDR3 nucleotide sequence: TGCGCCAGCAGCCGTCAAGCGGCTAATAATGAAAAACTGTTTTTT. This codes for CASSRQAANNEKLFF. V is TRBV4-1 and J is TRBJ1-4; no clear D. The V end lost 4 bases, the J end lost 4 bases, and 13 bases lay between the germline ends. Germline V gene sequence: CDR1 MGHRA, CDR2 YSYEKL. The CDR3 length is 15 residues.

The genes are TRBV18 and TRBJ1-4, with a weak D call TRBD1 (6 bases). The CDR3 is made up of 15 amino acids. Trimming took off 2 bases at V and 5 bases at J, with 12 bases between the two ends. Germline V gives CDR1 KGHSH, CDR2 LQKENI. As DNA, the CDR3 is TGTGCCAGCTCACCATGGGCAGGGGAAAATGAAAAACTGTTTTTT. It translates to CASSPWAGENEKLFF.

V gene TRBV20-1 combines with J gene TRBJ2-5; D may correspond to TRBD1 or TRBD2 (5 bases each). With 8 bases removed from V and 1 base from J, the gap between germline ends came to 8 bases. The CDR3 totals 11 residues. Germline loops: CDR1 DFQATT, CDR2 SNEGSKA (reference sequence). The CDR3 sequence: CSWDGQETQYF. Written as DNA, the CDR3 is TGCAGTTGGGACGGCCAAGAGACCCAGTACTTC.

This clone was recorded once. This chain's CDR3 is CASSMWRGRTEAFF. The CDR3 nucleotides are TGTGCCAGTAGTATGTGGAGGGGGCGTACTGAAGCTTTCTTT. This chain links TRBV19 with TRBJ1-1, with 7 bases identical to TRBD1. The CDR3 loop spans 14 amino acids. V dropped 3 bases and J dropped 5; count of bases not matched to a gene: 6. Per germline, CDR1 LNHDA and CDR2 SQIVND (reference sequence).

The J gene is TRBJ1-4, the V gene TRBV5-1, with TRBD1 identical over 10 bases. The germline V gene encodes CDR1 SGHRS and CDR2 YFSETQ. The CDR3 length is 14 residues. Losses at the gene ends were 4 bases for V and 6 bases for J; bases not matched to a gene: 3. The CDR3 DNA is TGCGCCAGCAGCCACGGGACAGGGGATGAAAAACTGTTTTTT. This codes for CASSHGTGDEKLFF.

This clone turned up a few times. The V gene is TRBV6-1, the J gene TRBJ2-1; no firm D call. The CDR3 contains 11 residues. V was pared by 0 bases and J by 9 bases, with 3 bases between. Looked up from germline, CDR1 is MNHNS and CDR2 is SASEGT. The CDR3 bases are TGTGCCAGCAGTGAAGCTAGTGAGCAGTTCTTC. Translation gives CASSEASEQFF.

The V gene is TRBV19, the J gene TRBJ2-5, with D tentatively TRBD1 (5 bases). The CDR3 covers 13 residues. The V and J ends lost 3 bases and 5 bases respectively, with 10 bases between them. Per the germline V gene, CDR1 is LNHDA and CDR2 is SQIVND (reference sequence). The CDR3, as DNA: TGTGCCAGTAGTATTGTCAGGGATGAGACCCAGTACTTC. Encoded protein: CASSIVRDETQYF.

The genes are TRBV12-3 or TRBV12-4 and TRBJ1-2, with 7 bases that match TRBD1. The CDR3 contains 13 residues. Trimming removed 6 bases from V and 3 bases from J; junction bases left unmatched: 4. The CDR3 protein is CASRKDRYYGYTF. For the CDR3, the DNA is TGTGCCAGCAGGAAGGACAGGTACTATGGCTACACCTTC.

The chain carries TRBV6-2 or TRBV6-3 and TRBJ2-7; no reliable D call. From germline, CDR1 is MNHEY and CDR2 SVGEGT. The V and J ends lost 4 bases and 4 bases respectively, with 8 bases between them. The CDR3 loop spans 12 amino acids. CDR3 nucleotides: TGTGCCAGCAGTTCAAACCTTTACGAGCAGTACTTC. It encodes CASSSNLYEQYF.

V is TRBV6-5 and J is TRBJ1-4; 7 bases are a match to TRBD1. The junction had 4 bases not matched to a gene; V was cut back by 7 bases and J by 5 bases. Germline CDR1 MNHEY, CDR2 SVGAGI. The CDR3 is 13 residues long. The CDR3 is CASTDRVNEKLFF. The DNA of the CDR3 is TGTGCCAGCACCGACAGGGTCAATGAAAAACTGTTTTTT.

This clone was seen at least ten times. The chain combines TRBV10-3 with TRBJ1-4, with TRBD1 matching 9 bases. Germline V CDR1 and CDR2: ENHRY, SYGVKD. The CDR3 has 14 amino acids. Trimming cost V 5 bases and J 8 bases; bases outside gene matches: 6. CDR3 bases: TGTGCCATCAGTAGACAGGGGGGAAGCGAAAAACTGTTTTTT. Protein product: CAISRQGGSEKLFF.

In this sample, this clone turned up once. This sequence joins TRBV7-6 and TRBJ1-6; the match to TRBD1 covers 7 bases. Looked up from germline, CDR1 is SGHVS and CDR2 is FNYEAQ. J gave up 10 bases and V 5 bases, and 8 bases lay outside the gene matches. This CDR3 has 14 amino acids. CDR3 sequence: CASSINRGGSPLHF. The CDR3 DNA reads as TGTGCCAGCAGCATTAACAGGGGCGGCTCACCCCTCCACTTT.

This chain links TRBV9 with TRBJ2-1, with D possibly being TRBD1 (6 bases). Germline CDR1 is SGDLS and CDR2 is YYNGEE. The CDR3 has 15 amino acids. Trimming took 4 bases from V and 3 from J, leaving 14 bases between them. The CDR3 DNA reads TGTGCCAGCAGCACCGGGACAACCCTCTACAATGAGCAGTTCTTC. As protein: CASSTGTTLYNEQFF.

This CDR3 is CASSYRGGRDTQYF. The CDR3 DNA sequence: TGTGCCAGCAGTTACAGGGGGGGCAGAGATACGCAGTATTTT. The chain joins TRBV6-5 to TRBJ2-3, with D maybe TRBD2 (7 bases). The CDR3 sequence is 14 residues long. Trimming cost V 2 bases and J 5 bases, with 11 bases left between them. In germline, CDR1 is MNHEY, CDR2 SVGAGI.

This chain links TRBV27 with TRBJ2-7, with D maybe TRBD2 (6 bases). Deletions cut 7 bases from V and 0 bases from J, with 16 bases between. This CDR3 has 15 amino acids. Germline lookup yields CDR1 MNHEY and CDR2 SMNVEV (reference sequence). CDR3 nucleotides: TGTGCCAGCACCGCACCCGGTAGCGGCTCCTACGAGCAGTACTTC. Its translation: CASTAPGSGSYEQYF.

The rearrangement uses TRBV4-2 and TRBJ1-1; no clear D gene. The CDR3 loop spans 14 amino acids. Germline values: CDR1 LGHNA, CDR2 YNFKEQ. V shed 0 bases and J shed 4 bases, with 9 bases lying between them. The CDR3 protein is CASSQERFRTEAFF. CDR3 coding DNA: TGTGCCAGCAGCCAAGAACGGTTTCGCACTGAAGCTTTCTTT.

The chain joins TRBV6-5 to TRBJ2-5, with a possible D match to TRBD1 (6 bases). Germline assignment: CDR1 MNHEY and CDR2 SVGAGI. The CDR3 covers 13 residues. The V end lost 7 bases, the J end lost 1 base, and 10 bases lay between the germline ends. The CDR3 DNA follows: TGTGCCAGCACTGGGACACTCCAAGAGACCCAGTACTTC. This translates into CASTGTLQETQYF.